The rows below give T cell receptor beta chains drawn from one sample of a study of cytomegalovirus exposure and HLA in healthy donors. The assay was immunoSEQ multiplex PCR, and TCRdb's table has in-frame clones only and misses some. This table has some 87,000 clones, approximately 96% appearing once. Sequenced input: PBMCs. Every receptor here comes from a woman aged 18 to 35 in good health and CMV-seronegative. CDR3s include the opening cysteine and the closing phenylalanine or tryptophan. Each record gives: V gene, J gene, D gene, clone size, CDR3 DNA, CDR3 protein. A D gene is named only where the DNA matches it firmly. Size values are once, few and many counts, or a class for expanded clones, and some rows have none.

V gene: TRBV2
J gene: TRBJ1-1
D gene: TRBD1
clone size: .
CDR3 DNA: TGTGCCAGCAGTGACCCGGGACAGGGGGCGCGTCGGACTGAAGCTTTCTTT
CDR3 protein: CASSDPGQGARRTEAFF

V gene: TRBV10-3
J gene: TRBJ2-7
D gene: .
clone size: .
CDR3 DNA: TGTGCCATCAGCCCGGACTCGTCGAACTCCTACGAGCAGTACTTC
CDR3 protein: CAISPDSSNSYEQYF

V gene: TRBV13
J gene: TRBJ2-7
D gene: .
clone size: .
CDR3 DNA: TGTGCCAGCAGCTTTGGGCGCTCCTACGAGCAGTACTTC
CDR3 protein: CASSFGRSYEQYF

V gene: TRBV7-6
J gene: TRBJ1-1
D gene: .
clone size: .
CDR3 DNA: TGTGCCAGCAGCCTCTATGAGGGGGGGCGGGGGACTGAAGCTTTCTTT
CDR3 protein: CASSLYEGGRGTEAFF

V gene: TRBV6-5
J gene: TRBJ2-7
D gene: .
clone size: .
CDR3 DNA: TGTGCCAGCCGAAATAGGGGATACGAGCAGTACTTC
CDR3 protein: CASRNRGYEQYF

V gene: TRBV9
J gene: TRBJ2-5
D gene: TRBD2
clone size: .
CDR3 DNA: TGTGCCAGCAGCCCCTGGGGGGGAGGGCCGCAAGAGACCCAGTACTTC
CDR3 protein: CASSPWGGGPQETQYF

V gene: TRBV9
J gene: TRBJ2-1
D gene: .
clone size: .
CDR3 DNA: TGTGCCAGCAGCGAGGGGACGTCCGGGAGCTACAATGAGCAGTTCTTC
CDR3 protein: CASSEGTSGSYNEQFF

V gene: TRBV11-2
J gene: TRBJ2-2
D gene: TRBD2
clone size: .
CDR3 DNA: TGTGCCAGTAAGCTTATAAACAAATCTAGCGGACCAACCGGGGAGCTGTTTTTT
CDR3 protein: CASKLINKSSGPTGELFF

V gene: TRBV19
J gene: TRBJ1-5
D gene: .
clone size: .
CDR3 DNA: TGTGCCAGTAAGGCGGAGGGAATAGGCAATCAGCCCCAGCATTTT
CDR3 protein: CASKAEGIGNQPQHF

V gene: TRBV5-4
J gene: TRBJ2-7
D gene: TRBD2
clone size: .
CDR3 DNA: TGTGCCAGCAGCTCATTACTCTATAGCGGGAGCCCGTACGAGCAGTACTTC
CDR3 protein: CASSSLLYSGSPYEQYF

V gene: TRBV6-5
J gene: TRBJ1-2
D gene: TRBD1
clone size: .
CDR3 DNA: TGTGCCAGCAGTTACTCTCCGGGACAGGGGAACTATGGCTACACCTTC
CDR3 protein: CASSYSPGQGNYGYTF

V gene: TRBV10-3
J gene: TRBJ2-3
D gene: .
clone size: .
CDR3 DNA: TGTGCCATCAGCGGGATGAATCTAGCAACAGATACGCAGTATTTT
CDR3 protein: CAISGMNLATDTQYF

V gene: TRBV28
J gene: TRBJ2-1
D gene: .
clone size: .
CDR3 DNA: TGTGCCAGCAGTCAGGTGACTAAAAATGAGCAGTTCTTC
CDR3 protein: CASSQVTKNEQFF

V gene: TRBV10-3
J gene: TRBJ1-2
D gene: TRBD1
clone size: .
CDR3 DNA: TGTGCCATGGAGCGGGACAGGGGGTATGGCTACACCTTC
CDR3 protein: CAMERDRGYGYTF

V gene: TRBV5-1
J gene: TRBJ2-3
D gene: .
clone size: .
CDR3 DNA: TGCGCCAGCAGCTCGAATCAGGGATTTGAGGCGGATACGCAGTATTTT
CDR3 protein: CASSSNQGFEADTQYF

V gene: TRBV7-2
J gene: TRBJ2-5
D gene: TRBD2
clone size: .
CDR3 DNA: TGTGCCAGCAGCCCGGGACTACGATTAGTGGAGACCCAGTACTTC
CDR3 protein: CASSPGLRLVETQYF

V gene: TRBV9
J gene: TRBJ2-1
D gene: TRBD1
clone size: .
CDR3 DNA: TGTGCCAGCAGCGGGGACAGCGCATACAATGAGCAGTTCTTC
CDR3 protein: CASSGDSAYNEQFF

V gene: TRBV20-1
J gene: TRBJ1-5
D gene: .
clone size: .
CDR3 DNA: TGCAGTGCTAGTCGTCAGCCCCAGCATTTT
CDR3 protein: CSASRQPQHF

V gene: TRBV5-4
J gene: TRBJ1-2
D gene: .
clone size: .
CDR3 DNA: TGTGCCAGCAGCTTGGGACAGGACTATGGCTACACCTTC
CDR3 protein: CASSLGQDYGYTF

V gene: TRBV9
J gene: TRBJ1-6
D gene: .
clone size: .
CDR3 DNA: TGTGCCAGCAGCCTCTCCGGGGGGCAGAAATCACCCCTCCACTTT
CDR3 protein: CASSLSGGQKSPLHF

V gene: TRBV19
J gene: TRBJ2-2
D gene: .
clone size: .
CDR3 DNA: TGTGCCAGTAGTACCAGCGGGTCGAACACCGGGGAGCTGTTTTTT
CDR3 protein: CASSTSGSNTGELFF

V gene: TRBV7-6
J gene: TRBJ2-5
D gene: TRBD2
clone size: once
CDR3 DNA: TGTGCCAGCAGCTTAGGGTCTAGCGGGAACCAAATCGAGACCCAGTACTTC
CDR3 protein: CASSLGSSGNQIETQYF

V gene: TRBV19
J gene: TRBJ1-2
D gene: .
clone size: many
CDR3 DNA: TGTGCCAGTAGTATGGGGTCGGCAGGGTCGACCTATGGCTACACCTTC
CDR3 protein: CASSMGSAGSTYGYTF

V gene: TRBV4-2
J gene: TRBJ2-7
D gene: TRBD2
clone size: once
CDR3 DNA: TGTGCCAGCAGCGACGGGACTAGCGGAACCTACGAGCAGTACTTC
CDR3 protein: CASSDGTSGTYEQYF

V gene: TRBV9
J gene: TRBJ2-1
D gene: .
clone size: .
CDR3 DNA: TGTGCCAGCAGCGATGGGAGATTGGAGGGCAATGAGCAGTTCTTC
CDR3 protein: CASSDGRLEGNEQFF

V gene: TRBV7-6
J gene: TRBJ2-3
D gene: .
clone size: .
CDR3 DNA: TGTGCCAGCAGCTTAGAAGGTGGGCTCCGCACAGATACGCAGTATTTT
CDR3 protein: CASSLEGGLRTDTQYF

V gene: TRBV15
J gene: TRBJ1-2
D gene: .
clone size: .
CDR3 DNA: TGTGCCACCAGCAGAGGATTTGTGAGTAACTATGGCTACACCTTC
CDR3 protein: CATSRGFVSNYGYTF

V gene: TRBV18
J gene: TRBJ2-5
D gene: TRBD1
clone size: .
CDR3 DNA: TGTGCCAGCTCACTAGGGACAGTACAAGAGACCCAGTACTTC
CDR3 protein: CASSLGTVQETQYF

V gene: TRBV2
J gene: TRBJ2-5
D gene: .
clone size: .
CDR3 DNA: TGTGCCAGCTGTCCGGGAATCCAAGAGACCCAGTACTTC
CDR3 protein: CASCPGIQETQYF

V gene: TRBV7-9
J gene: TRBJ1-5
D gene: TRBD1
clone size: .
CDR3 DNA: TGTGCCAGCAGCTCTTGGGGACAGCAAGGGTATAGCAATCAGCCCCAGCATTTT
CDR3 protein: CASSSWGQQGYSNQPQHF

V gene: TRBV7-2
J gene: TRBJ2-1
D gene: TRBD2
clone size: .
CDR3 DNA: TGTGCCAGCAGCTTACCAGGGCTAGCGGGAAGGAATGAGCAGTTCTTC
CDR3 protein: CASSLPGLAGRNEQFF

V gene: TRBV14
J gene: TRBJ1-2
D gene: TRBD1
clone size: .
CDR3 DNA: TGTGCCAGCCGGTTGACAGGGGTAGGGGGCTACACCTTC
CDR3 protein: CASRLTGVGGYTF

V gene: TRBV6-1
J gene: TRBJ1-2
D gene: TRBD1
clone size: .
CDR3 DNA: TGTGCCAGCAGTGCAGGGGGCGGCGGCTACACCTTC
CDR3 protein: CASSAGGGGYTF

V gene: TRBV5-1
J gene: TRBJ2-2
D gene: TRBD2
clone size: .
CDR3 DNA: TGCGCCAGCAGCCTTGGTAAGACTAGCGATGGCTTCGGGGAGCTGTTTTTT
CDR3 protein: CASSLGKTSDGFGELFF

V gene: TRBV11-3
J gene: TRBJ2-1
D gene: TRBD2
clone size: .
CDR3 DNA: TGTGCCAGCAGCTCGCGGACTAGCGGGAGATACTCCTACAATGAGCAGTTCTTC
CDR3 protein: CASSSRTSGRYSYNEQFF

V gene: TRBV19
J gene: TRBJ2-1
D gene: TRBD2
clone size: .
CDR3 DNA: TGTGCCAGTATAGAGCGGGAGGGCCGGTCGAATGAGCAGTTCTTC
CDR3 protein: CASIEREGRSNEQFF

V gene: TRBV14
J gene: TRBJ2-1
D gene: .
clone size: .
CDR3 DNA: TGTGCCAGCAGCCCCCTCTCAGGGCTAAATGAGCAGTTCTTC
CDR3 protein: CASSPLSGLNEQFF

V gene: TRBV9
J gene: TRBJ2-1
D gene: .
clone size: .
CDR3 DNA: TGTGCCAGCAGCGTAGTAGCCGGCACCTACAATGAGCAGTTCTTC
CDR3 protein: CASSVVAGTYNEQFF

V gene: TRBV18
J gene: TRBJ1-4
D gene: TRBD1
clone size: .
CDR3 DNA: TGTGCCAGCTCAGCTGGGACAGGAGAAAATGAAAAACTGTTTTTT
CDR3 protein: CASSAGTGENEKLFF

V gene: TRBV18
J gene: TRBJ1-1
D gene: TRBD1
clone size: once
CDR3 DNA: TGTGCCAGCTCACCAATGGCAGGGGGCTCTCCGGACACTGAAGCTTTCTTT
CDR3 protein: CASSPMAGGSPDTEAFF

V gene: TRBV28
J gene: TRBJ2-7
D gene: TRBD2
clone size: .
CDR3 DNA: TGTGCCAGCGGGGGAGGGGCGGTAAACTACGAGCAGTACTTC
CDR3 protein: CASGGGAVNYEQYF